The rows below give T cell receptor beta chains drawn from one sample of a study of blood T cell repertoires in COVID-19. TCRdb's table, derived via immunoSEQ multiplex PCR, lists solely in-frame clones and lacks some. The data contain 110,000 to 150,000 clones, around 80% of them singletons. Source material: peripheral blood. The receptors shown here come from a man aged 55-75 years with acute or convalescent COVID-19. Both conserved end residues are part of each CDR3. A D gene is named only where the DNA matches it firmly. Clone size is stated in some rows and not others, as once, few, many or a class when expanded.

v_call	j_call	clone_size	d_call	cdr3_aa	cdr3_nt
TRBV5-1	TRBJ2-7	.	.	CASSLEGGTSYEQYF	TGCGCCAGCAGCTTGGAGGGCGGGACCTCCTACGAGCAGTACTTC
TRBV5-1	TRBJ2-1	.	.	CASSLLSSYNEQFF	TGCGCCAGCAGTTTACTCTCCTCCTACAATGAGCAGTTCTTC
TRBV7-9	TRBJ2-5	.	.	CASRSRVGETQYF	TGTGCCAGCAGATCGAGGGTTGGCGAGACCCAGTACTTC
TRBV7-9	TRBJ2-1	.	TRBD2	CASSPQGTSGYNEQFF	TGTGCCAGCAGCCCACAGGGTACTAGCGGTTACAATGAGCAGTTCTTC
TRBV9	TRBJ1-1	.	.	CASSLYPQEGMNTEAFF	TGTGCCAGCAGCCTATATCCCCAGGAGGGAATGAACACTGAAGCTTTCTTT
TRBV5-1	TRBJ2-3	.	.	CASSLGVRTDTQYF	TGCGCCAGCAGCTTAGGGGTTAGGACAGATACGCAGTATTTT
TRBV19	TRBJ2-3	.	.	CASSKSLSTDTQYF	TGTGCCAGTAGTAAGAGCTTAAGCACAGATACGCAGTATTTT
TRBV24-1	TRBJ2-1	.	TRBD2	CATSDSGTSGPVGAGLSYNEQFF	TGTGCCACCAGTGATAGCGGGACTAGCGGGCCCGTTGGAGCTGGACTATCCTACAATGAGCAGTTCTTC
TRBV3-1/TRBV3-2	TRBJ2-7	.	.	CASSLADAYEQYF	TGTGCCAGCAGCCTGGCAGATGCCTACGAGCAGTACTTC
TRBV28	TRBJ1-2	.	TRBD1	CASSRQGFDYGYTF	TGTGCCAGCAGCCGACAGGGGTTCGACTATGGCTACACCTTC
TRBV7-8	TRBJ2-5	once	TRBD1	CASRLRIRDSQETQYF	TGTGCCAGCAGGTTAAGAATTAGGGACAGCCAAGAGACCCAGTACTTC
TRBV5-5	TRBJ1-1	.	.	CASSRGAAGVTEAFF	TGTGCCAGCAGCCGGGGCGCCGCGGGAGTCACTGAAGCTTTCTTT
TRBV6-4	TRBJ1-5	.	TRBD1	CASSDNRTGEVSNQPQHF	TGTGCCAGCAGTGACAACCGGACAGGGGAAGTGAGCAATCAGCCCCAGCATTTT
TRBV7-9	TRBJ1-2	.	.	CASTFSGGIPSSYGYTF	TGTGCCAGCACCTTCTCGGGGGGGATCCCTTCGAGCTATGGCTACACCTTC
TRBV19	TRBJ1-2	.	.	CASSIIANYGYTF	TGTGCCAGTAGTATAATAGCTAACTATGGCTACACCTTC
TRBV7-9	TRBJ1-2	.	.	CASSLARDYGYTF	TGTGCCAGCAGCTTAGCCAGGGACTATGGCTACACCTTC
TRBV27	TRBJ2-3	few	TRBD2	CAKRGVTSTDTQYF	TGTGCCAAACGGGGGGTTACTAGCACAGATACGCAGTATTTT
TRBV7-6	TRBJ2-7	.	.	CASSLGGLAATYEQYF	TGTGCCAGCAGCTTAGGGGGGTTAGCGGCCACCTACGAGCAGTACTTC
TRBV5-6	TRBJ2-1	.	TRBD1	CASSLGQGSSMYNEQFF	TGTGCCAGCAGCTTGGGACAGGGTAGTTCGATGTACAATGAGCAGTTCTTC
TRBV6-6	TRBJ2-7	.	.	CASSYPTGEQYF	TGTGCCAGCAGTTACCCGACGGGGGAGCAGTACTTC
TRBV7-9	TRBJ2-1	.	.	CASSPGPSGLGGNEQFF	TGTGCCAGCAGCCCAGGCCCCAGCGGGCTGGGAGGAAATGAGCAGTTCTTC
TRBV4-1	TRBJ2-7	.	TRBD2	CASSRALAGANSYEQYF	TGCGCCAGCAGCCGGGCCCTAGCGGGAGCGAACTCCTACGAGCAGTACTTC
TRBV29-1	TRBJ1-1	.	TRBD1	CSARQGSTYTEAFF	TGCAGCGCGAGACAGGGATCGACTTACACTGAAGCTTTCTTT
TRBV6-5	TRBJ2-3	once	.	CASSYRGGNTDTQYF	TGTGCCAGCAGTTACAGGGGAGGTAACACAGATACGCAGTATTTT
TRBV28	TRBJ1-1	.	.	CASSESRYTEAFF	TGTGCCAGCAGTGAAAGTCGGTACACTGAAGCTTTCTTT
TRBV28	TRBJ2-2	.	TRBD2	CASSSLAGGSPNTGELFF	TGTGCCAGCAGTTCTCTAGCGGGAGGTAGTCCGAACACCGGGGAGCTGTTTTTT
TRBV6-5	TRBJ1-1	.	.	CASSYQQNTEAFF	TGTGCCAGCAGTTACCAACAGAACACTGAAGCTTTCTTT
TRBV10-1	TRBJ2-1	.	TRBD2	CASSEASGNRYNEQFF	TGCGCCAGCAGTGAGGCTAGCGGAAACCGATACAATGAGCAGTTCTTC
TRBV6-6	TRBJ1-6	.	.	CASKNRSSPLHF	TGTGCCAGCAAAAACAGAAGCTCACCCCTCCACTTT
TRBV28	TRBJ2-1	.	.	CASSLPNLAASYNEQFF	TGTGCCAGCAGTTTACCCAACTTAGCCGCCTCCTACAATGAGCAGTTCTTC
TRBV18	TRBJ1-1	.	.	CASSRIRTENTEAFF	TGTGCCAGCTCACGGATCCGGACAGAAAACACTGAAGCTTTCTTT